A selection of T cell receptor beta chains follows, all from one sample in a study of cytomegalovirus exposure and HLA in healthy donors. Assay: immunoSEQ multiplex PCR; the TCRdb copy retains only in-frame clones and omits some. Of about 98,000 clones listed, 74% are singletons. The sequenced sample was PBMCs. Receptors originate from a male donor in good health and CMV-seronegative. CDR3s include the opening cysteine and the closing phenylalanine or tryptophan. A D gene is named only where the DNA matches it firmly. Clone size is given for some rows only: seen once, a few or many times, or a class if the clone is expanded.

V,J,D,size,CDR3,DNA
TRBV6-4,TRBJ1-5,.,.,CASSEGTSQPQHF,TGTGCCAGCAGTGAGGGGACTAGTCAGCCCCAGCATTTT
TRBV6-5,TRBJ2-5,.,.,CASRKRQETQYF,TGTGCCAGCAGAAAGAGACAAGAGACCCAGTACTTC
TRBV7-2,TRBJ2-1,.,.,CASSWSTSLANEQFF,TGTGCCAGCAGTTGGAGTACTAGTCTCGCCAATGAGCAGTTCTTC
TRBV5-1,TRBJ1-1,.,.,CASSLGDTTWNTEAFF,TGCGCCAGCAGCTTGGGGGACACTACCTGGAACACTGAAGCTTTCTTT
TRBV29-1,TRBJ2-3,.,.,CSVEEGQGSTDTQYF,TGCAGCGTTGAAGAAGGCCAGGGGAGCACAGATACGCAGTATTTT
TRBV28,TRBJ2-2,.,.,CAIKGAGAYTGELFF,TGTGCCATCAAAGGGGCAGGGGCATACACCGGGGAGCTGTTTTTT
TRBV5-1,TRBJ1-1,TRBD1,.,CASSVWTGTEAFF,TGCGCCAGCAGCGTGTGGACAGGGACTGAAGCTTTCTTT
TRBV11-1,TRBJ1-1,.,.,CASSLGRQLSEAFF,TGTGCCAGCAGCTTAGGGCGGCAGCTTTCCGAAGCTTTCTTT
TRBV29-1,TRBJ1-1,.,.,CSASQVGHTEAFF,TGCAGCGCATCACAGGTCGGCCACACTGAAGCTTTCTTT
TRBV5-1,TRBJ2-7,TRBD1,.,CASSLDRGNEQYF,TGCGCCAGCAGCTTGGACAGGGGCAACGAGCAGTACTTC
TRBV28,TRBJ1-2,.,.,CASSFGQIYGYTF,TGTGCCAGCAGTTTCGGACAGATCTATGGCTACACCTTC
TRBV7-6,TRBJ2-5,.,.,CASSLVSGGETQYF,TGTGCCAGCAGCTTAGTCTCCGGTGGAGAGACCCAGTACTTC
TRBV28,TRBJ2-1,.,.,CASSLNMAAKWDNEQFF,TGTGCCAGCAGTTTGAATATGGCGGCTAAATGGGACAATGAGCAGTTCTTC
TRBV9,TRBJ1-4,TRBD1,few,CASSPGQGGIPYREKLFF,TGTGCCAGCAGCCCTGGACAGGGAGGGATTCCCTATAGGGAAAAACTGTTTTTT
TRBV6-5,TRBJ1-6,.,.,CASSYSGRAYNSPLHF,TGTGCCAGCAGTTACTCGGGCAGGGCCTATAATTCACCCCTCCACTTT
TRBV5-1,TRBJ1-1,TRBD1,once,CASSSTGGNTEAFF,TGCGCCAGCAGCTCGACAGGGGGGAACACTGAAGCTTTCTTT
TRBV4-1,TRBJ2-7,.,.,CASSQAPHYEQYF,TGCGCCAGCAGCCAAGCGCCCCACTACGAGCAGTACTTC